This TCR beta chain was sequenced in a study of T cell responses to AZD1222 COVID-19 vaccine (dated by TCRdb to the early 2020s). The study in broad terms: AZD1222 recipients with second doses at about 4 weeks or about 12 weeks were pooled, because spike-specific TCR depth and breadth did not differ between schedules. A total of about 230 trial participants underwent TCR sequencing, of whom around 200 received two doses of AZD1222 and roughly 25 received two doses of the MenACWY control vaccine. Trial participants were enrolled by age into subgroups of 18-55, 56-69 and 70-plus years, and around 150, 29 and 61 TCR-sequenced participants, respectively, were included in these subgroups. What the study reported, not specific to this receptor: Reportedly, close to half of the unique spike-specific TCRs recognized epitopes lying outside the regions that are mutated in the B.1.351 and B.1.1.7 variants. Participants were mostly white British and included more females than males, and it was suggested by the authors that clonal diversity may have been underestimated. Conclusions about previously exposed vaccinees were limited because only 5 or 6 AZD1222 recipients were SARS-CoV-2 seropositive at baseline. Because no day 14 peak-response samples were available, repertoires were characterized only after the peak T cell response. After two AZD1222 doses, both the breadth and the depth of spike-specific TCRs were significantly higher than at day 0 and than in MenACWY recipients. In the small 56-69-year group, the increase in depth fell short of significance, most likely because of low power. The vaccine-associated CD4 TCRs covered the entire spike protein, and the dominant responses fell in regions 160-218 and 743-854.

What this sample's time point label stands for: baseline before first vaccination. Vaccinee samples were obtained from the UK trials COV001 and COV002, which included a single-blind randomized controlled phase 2/3 trial of AZD1222 (ChAdOx1 nCoV-19) in healthy adults. Trial participant PBMC samples were collected at day 0 and day 28 after the second dose for TCRbeta chain sequencing. As encoded in the germline V gene, CDR1 is SGHDN while CDR2 is FVKESK. There are 15 amino acids in the CDR3, from cysteine to phenylalanine inclusive. Only the CDR3 DNA is retained, 45 bases long and in frame from the first base. V and J are trimmed by 3 bases and 3 bases, and the gene matches miss 2 bases of the junction. Of note for this clone: Its cognate antigen has yet to be identified. No per-base quality is available; no much larger clone lies one base away.

The CDR3 regions of human TCRbeta chains were analyzed by immunosequencing. As for the authors' bioinformatics: Repertoire TCRs were matched against a reference library of SARS-CoV-2-specific TCRs generated with the MIRA antigen-specificity platform. Breadth meant the fraction of unique TCRs that were SARS-CoV-2-associated, whereas depth meant the fraction of total T cells that were SARS-CoV-2-associated. Using the MIRA data, each spike-specific TCR was mapped to the spike region that the TCR reacts to and placed in a CD4 or CD8 class. Log10-transformed breadth and depth values were compared by one-way ANOVA with Sidak's multiple comparisons tests. TCRdb obtained this table from immuneACCESS and retained in-frame rearrangements with V and J assigned. These tables miss some clones; where compared with another copy, unresolved V genes account for less than half of the shortfall, and the remainder is unexplained. V, J and clone size were drawn from that table, and D and trimming were deduced from the DNA. The sample data list some 100,000 clones, and around 90% of these were observed just once. About 5.2% of the sample lies in the top ten.

The chain employs TRBV14 and TRBJ2-7, and 13 junction bases match TRBD2. Sequences were derived from peripheral blood, sampled on day 0 of AZD1222 vaccination. The TCR originated in an adult in good health. The encoded CDR3 is CASSHRTSGSYEQYF. The nucleotide sequence is TGTGCCAGCAGCCACCGGACTAGCGGGAGCTACGAGCAGTACTTC.